This is a list of T cell receptor beta chains from one sample in a study of blood T cell repertoires in COVID-19. The table came from immunoSEQ multiplex PCR; TCRdb's copy has only in-frame clones and leaves some out. The repertoire holds under 300,000 clones, with 87% as singletons. The specimen was PBMCs or T cells enriched from blood (not recorded which). These receptors were collected from a woman aged 25 to 45 with acute COVID-19. Each CDR3 is given with its conserved first and last residue. The order of the fields is V gene, J gene, CDR3 protein.

v_gene: TRBV7-9
j_gene: TRBJ2-3
CDR3aa: CASSLTGTGAARDTQYF

v_gene: TRBV19
j_gene: TRBJ1-3
CDR3aa: CASRQKTGTGSANTIYF

v_gene: TRBV6-6
j_gene: TRBJ1-4
CDR3aa: CASSYDGQGSNEKLFF

v_gene: TRBV5-1
j_gene: TRBJ2-1
CDR3aa: CASTSGVEQFF

v_gene: TRBV2
j_gene: TRBJ2-5
CDR3aa: CATRLDSQETQYF

v_gene: TRBV6-5
j_gene: TRBJ2-2
CDR3aa: CASSRTGRTGELFF

v_gene: TRBV7-2
j_gene: TRBJ1-6
CDR3aa: CASSPGQGSSPLHF

v_gene: TRBV9
j_gene: TRBJ1-3
CDR3aa: CASSVVRVDDTIYF

v_gene: TRBV5-1
j_gene: TRBJ1-2
CDR3aa: CASSFGLQDSYGYTF

v_gene: TRBV4-1
j_gene: TRBJ1-6
CDR3aa: CASSQVQGTYNSPLHF

v_gene: TRBV25-1
j_gene: TRBJ2-2
CDR3aa: CASSTSSRGTGELFF

v_gene: TRBV19
j_gene: TRBJ2-3
CDR3aa: CASMDSSSTDTQYF